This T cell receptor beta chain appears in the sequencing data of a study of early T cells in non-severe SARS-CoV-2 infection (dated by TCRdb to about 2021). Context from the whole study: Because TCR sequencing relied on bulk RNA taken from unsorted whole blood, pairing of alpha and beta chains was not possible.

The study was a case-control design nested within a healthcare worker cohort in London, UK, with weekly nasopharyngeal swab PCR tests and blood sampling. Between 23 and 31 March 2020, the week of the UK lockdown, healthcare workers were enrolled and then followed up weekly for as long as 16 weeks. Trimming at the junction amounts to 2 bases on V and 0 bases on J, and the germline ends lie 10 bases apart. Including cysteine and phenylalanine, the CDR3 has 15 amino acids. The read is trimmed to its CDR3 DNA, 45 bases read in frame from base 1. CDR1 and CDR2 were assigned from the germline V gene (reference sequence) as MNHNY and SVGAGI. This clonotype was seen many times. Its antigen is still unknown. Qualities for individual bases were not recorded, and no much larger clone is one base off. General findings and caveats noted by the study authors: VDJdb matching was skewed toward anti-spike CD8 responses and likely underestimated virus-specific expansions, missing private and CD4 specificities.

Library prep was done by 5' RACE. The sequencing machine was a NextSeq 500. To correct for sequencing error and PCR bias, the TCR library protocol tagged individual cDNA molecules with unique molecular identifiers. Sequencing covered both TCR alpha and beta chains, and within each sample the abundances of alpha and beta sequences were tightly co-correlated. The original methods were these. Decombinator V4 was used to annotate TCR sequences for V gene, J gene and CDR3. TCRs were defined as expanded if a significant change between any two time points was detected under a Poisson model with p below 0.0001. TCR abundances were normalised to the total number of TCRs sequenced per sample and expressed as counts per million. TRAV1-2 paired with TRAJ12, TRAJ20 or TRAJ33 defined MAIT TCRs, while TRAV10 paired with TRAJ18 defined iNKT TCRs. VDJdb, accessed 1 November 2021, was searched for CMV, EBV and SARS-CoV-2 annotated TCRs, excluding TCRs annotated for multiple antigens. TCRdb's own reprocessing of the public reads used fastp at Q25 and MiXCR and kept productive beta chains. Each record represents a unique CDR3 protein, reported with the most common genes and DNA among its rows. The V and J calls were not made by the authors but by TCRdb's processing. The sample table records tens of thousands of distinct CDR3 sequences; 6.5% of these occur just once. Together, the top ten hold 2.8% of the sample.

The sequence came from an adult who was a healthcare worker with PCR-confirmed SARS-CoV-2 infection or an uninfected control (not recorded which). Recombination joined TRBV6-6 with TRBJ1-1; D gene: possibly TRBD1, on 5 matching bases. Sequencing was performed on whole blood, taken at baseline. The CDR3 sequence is CASSYDSLMNTEAFF. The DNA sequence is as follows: TGTGCCAGCAGTTACGACAGTTTAATGAACACTGAAGCTTTCTTT.